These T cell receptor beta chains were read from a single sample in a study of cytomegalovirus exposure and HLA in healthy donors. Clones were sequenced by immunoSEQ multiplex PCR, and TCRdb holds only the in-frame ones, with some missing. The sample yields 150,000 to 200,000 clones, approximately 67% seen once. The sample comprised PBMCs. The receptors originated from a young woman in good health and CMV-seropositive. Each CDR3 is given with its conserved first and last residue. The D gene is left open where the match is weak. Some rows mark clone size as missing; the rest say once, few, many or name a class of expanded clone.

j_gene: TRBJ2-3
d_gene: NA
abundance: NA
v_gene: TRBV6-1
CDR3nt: TGTGCCAGCCGTCAGGGTGGCACAGATACGCAGTATTTT
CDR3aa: CASRQGGTDTQYF

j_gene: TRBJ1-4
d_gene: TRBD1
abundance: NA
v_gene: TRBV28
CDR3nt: TGTGCCAGCAGTTTGACGACAGGGGTGGATGAAAAACTGTTTTTT
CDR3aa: CASSLTTGVDEKLFF

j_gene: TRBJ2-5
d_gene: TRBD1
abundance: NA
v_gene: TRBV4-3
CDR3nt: TGCGCCAGCAGCCAAGAGGGGACAGGGACCCTAGAAGAGACCCAGTACTTC
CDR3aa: CASSQEGTGTLEETQYF

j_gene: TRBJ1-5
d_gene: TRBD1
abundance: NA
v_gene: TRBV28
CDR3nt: TGTGCCAGCTCGGACAGGGGCCTCAATCAGCCCCAGCATTTT
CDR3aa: CASSDRGLNQPQHF

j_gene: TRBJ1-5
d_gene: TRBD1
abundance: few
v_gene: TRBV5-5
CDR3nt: TGTGCCAGCAGCTTAGGACAGGGTAAACAGCCCCAGCATTTT
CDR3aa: CASSLGQGKQPQHF

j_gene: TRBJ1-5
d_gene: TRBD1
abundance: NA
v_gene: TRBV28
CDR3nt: TGTGCCAGCAGGGGCGGGACAGGGGGCTTTGAGCCCCAGCATTTT
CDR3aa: CASRGGTGGFEPQHF

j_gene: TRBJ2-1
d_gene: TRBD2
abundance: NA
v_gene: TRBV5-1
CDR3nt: TGCGCCAGCAGCTTGGAAGCTAGCGGGGGACTCAATGAGCAGTTCTTC
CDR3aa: CASSLEASGGLNEQFF

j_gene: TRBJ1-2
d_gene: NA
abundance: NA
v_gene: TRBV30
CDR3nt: TGTGCCTGGAGTGTACTTGGGCAGGGGAATGGCTACACCTTC
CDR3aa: CAWSVLGQGNGYTF

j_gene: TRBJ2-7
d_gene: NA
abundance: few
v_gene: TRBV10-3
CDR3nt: TGTGCCACTGCAGGGACAACCTACGAGCAGTACTTC
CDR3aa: CATAGTTYEQYF

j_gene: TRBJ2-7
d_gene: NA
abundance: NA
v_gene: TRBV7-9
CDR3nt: TGTGCCAGCAGCACATCCGGCTTTCAGACAGTTCAACTCTCCTACGAGCAGTACTTC
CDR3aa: CASSTSGFQTVQLSYEQYF

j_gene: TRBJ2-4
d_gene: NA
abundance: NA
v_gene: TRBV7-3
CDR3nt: TGTGCCAGCAGCTTATTGGCTGGGGGCGAAAACATTCAGTACTTC
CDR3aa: CASSLLAGGENIQYF

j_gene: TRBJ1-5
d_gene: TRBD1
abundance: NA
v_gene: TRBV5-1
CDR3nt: TGCGCCAGCAGAGACAGGGAGGACCAGCCCCAGCATTTT
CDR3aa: CASRDREDQPQHF

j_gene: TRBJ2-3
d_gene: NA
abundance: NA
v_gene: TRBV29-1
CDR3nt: TGCAGCGCCCTGGACTATACTAGCACAGATACGCAGTATTTT
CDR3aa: CSALDYTSTDTQYF

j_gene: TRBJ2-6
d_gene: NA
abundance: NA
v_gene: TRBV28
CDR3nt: TGTGCCAGCAACCAGGGGGGCTCTGGGGCCAACGTCCTGACTTTC
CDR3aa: CASNQGGSGANVLTF

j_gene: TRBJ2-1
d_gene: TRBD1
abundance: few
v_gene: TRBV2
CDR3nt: TGTGCCAGCAGCGTCCCGGGACAGGGGGCGAGGCGGAAGAGCTCCTACAATGAGCAGTTCTTC
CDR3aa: CASSVPGQGARRKSSYNEQFF

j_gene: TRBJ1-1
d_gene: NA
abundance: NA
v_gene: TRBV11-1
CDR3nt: TGTGCCAGCAGTCCACGGCTACAGGGCCCTGAAGCTTTCTTT
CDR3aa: CASSPRLQGPEAFF

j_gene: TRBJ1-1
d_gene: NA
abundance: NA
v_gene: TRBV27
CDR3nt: TGTGCCAGCATTTCCCACAGCGGGAACACTGAAGCTTTCTTT
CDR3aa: CASISHSGNTEAFF

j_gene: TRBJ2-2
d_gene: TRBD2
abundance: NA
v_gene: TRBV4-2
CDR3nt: TGTGCCAGCAGCCAAGTACTAGCGGGGGGCGACACCGGGGAGCTGTTTTTT
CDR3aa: CASSQVLAGGDTGELFF

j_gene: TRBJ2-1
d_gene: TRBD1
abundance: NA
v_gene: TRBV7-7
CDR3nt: TGTGCTAGCAGCGACCAGGGGGCTAACACTGAGCAGTTCTTC
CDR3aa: CASSDQGANTEQFF

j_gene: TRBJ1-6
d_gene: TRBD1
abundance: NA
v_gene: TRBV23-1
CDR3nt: TGCGCCAGCAGTCAATATATCCCCGGACAGGGGAGGTCACCCCTCCACTTT
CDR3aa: CASSQYIPGQGRSPLHF

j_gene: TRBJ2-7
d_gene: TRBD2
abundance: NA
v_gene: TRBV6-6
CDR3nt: TGTGCCAGCAGTAAGATCGGCGGGGGGATCTCCTACGAGCAGTACTTC
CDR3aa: CASSKIGGGISYEQYF

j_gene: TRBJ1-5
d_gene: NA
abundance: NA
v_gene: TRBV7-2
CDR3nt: TGTGCCAGCAGCATCCCGGGGGGGGACCAGCCCCAGCATTTT
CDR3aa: CASSIPGGDQPQHF

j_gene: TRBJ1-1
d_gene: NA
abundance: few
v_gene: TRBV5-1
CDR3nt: TGCGCCAGCAGCTTGGCCGGCGCGGGCACTGAAGCTTTCTTT
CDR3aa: CASSLAGAGTEAFF

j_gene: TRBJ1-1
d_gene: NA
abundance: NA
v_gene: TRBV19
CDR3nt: TGTGCCAGTAGTATATCAGGAACCATGAACACTGAAGCTTTCTTT
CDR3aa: CASSISGTMNTEAFF

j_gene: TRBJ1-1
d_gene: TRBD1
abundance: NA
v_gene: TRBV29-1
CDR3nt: TGCAGCGCCCGGGCGATTGGGACAGGGGATGAAGCTTTCTTT
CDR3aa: CSARAIGTGDEAFF

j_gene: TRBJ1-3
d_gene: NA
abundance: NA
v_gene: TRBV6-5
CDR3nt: TGTGCCAGCAGCATGGGTGGTCCGAGGGACACCATATATTTT
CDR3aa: CASSMGGPRDTIYF

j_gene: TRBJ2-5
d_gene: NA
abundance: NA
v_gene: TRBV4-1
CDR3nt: TGCGCCAGCAGGTCAGGTCGGAAGCAAGAGACCCAGTACTTC
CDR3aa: CASRSGRKQETQYF

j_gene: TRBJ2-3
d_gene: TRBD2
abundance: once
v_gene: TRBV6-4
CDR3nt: TGTGCCAGCAGTGGAGCGGGAGGATCAGATACGCAGTATTTT
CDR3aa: CASSGAGGSDTQYF

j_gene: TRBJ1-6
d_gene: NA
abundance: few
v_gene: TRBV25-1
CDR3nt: TGTGCCAGCAGTGAATACGTCGGTTCACCCCTCCACTTT
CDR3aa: CASSEYVGSPLHF

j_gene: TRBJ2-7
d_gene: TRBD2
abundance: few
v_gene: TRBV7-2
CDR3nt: TGTGCCAGCAGCTGGGCGGGGGGTGCCCCCTACGAGCAGTACTTC
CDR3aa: CASSWAGGAPYEQYF

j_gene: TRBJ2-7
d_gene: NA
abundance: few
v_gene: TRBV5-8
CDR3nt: TGTGCCAGCAGCTTGGCCGCTGTTAGCGGTTCCTACGAGCAGTACTTC
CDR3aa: CASSLAAVSGSYEQYF

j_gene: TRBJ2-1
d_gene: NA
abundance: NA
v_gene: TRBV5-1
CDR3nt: TGCGCCAGCAGCTTTCGGGAGTTTGAGCAGTTCTTC
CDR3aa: CASSFREFEQFF

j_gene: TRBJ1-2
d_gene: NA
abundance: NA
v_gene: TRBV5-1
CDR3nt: TGCGCCAGCAGCTGGGCGGGACTGCCTTATTATGGCTACACCTTC
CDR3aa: CASSWAGLPYYGYTF

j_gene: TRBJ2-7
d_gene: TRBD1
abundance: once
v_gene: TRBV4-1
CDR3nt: TGCGCCAGCAGCCTCAGGACAGGGAACTCCTACGAGCAGTACTTC
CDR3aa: CASSLRTGNSYEQYF

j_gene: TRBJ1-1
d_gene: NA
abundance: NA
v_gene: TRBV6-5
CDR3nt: TGTGCCAGCAGTTACTTCGGGTCGAACACTGAAGCTTTCTTT
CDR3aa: CASSYFGSNTEAFF

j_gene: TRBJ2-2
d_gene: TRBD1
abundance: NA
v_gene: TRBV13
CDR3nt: TGTGCCAGCAGTCCTCTCGGGACAGGGGGCAGCACCGGGGAGCTGTTTTTT
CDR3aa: CASSPLGTGGSTGELFF

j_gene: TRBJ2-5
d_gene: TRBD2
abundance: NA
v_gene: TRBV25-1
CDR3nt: TGTGCCAGCACACGGGGGGGGCGGGAGACCCAGTACTTC
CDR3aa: CASTRGGRETQYF

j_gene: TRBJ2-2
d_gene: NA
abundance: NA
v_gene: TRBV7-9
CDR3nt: TGTGCCAGCAGCCCTCTCTCCACCGGGGAGCTGTTTTTT
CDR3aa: CASSPLSTGELFF

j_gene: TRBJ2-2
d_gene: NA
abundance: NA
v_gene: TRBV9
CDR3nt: TGTGCCAGCAGCGTAGTCGTGGGCGCCGGGGAGCTGTTTTTT
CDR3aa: CASSVVVGAGELFF

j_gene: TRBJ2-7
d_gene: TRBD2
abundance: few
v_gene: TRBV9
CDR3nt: TGTGCCAGCAGCGTAGCGGGGGGGACGTCCTACGAGCAGTACTTC
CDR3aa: CASSVAGGTSYEQYF

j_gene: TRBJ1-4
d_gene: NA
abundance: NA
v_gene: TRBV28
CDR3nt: TGTGCCAGCAGTCTCCCTCATGAAAAACTGTTTTTT
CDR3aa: CASSLPHEKLFF

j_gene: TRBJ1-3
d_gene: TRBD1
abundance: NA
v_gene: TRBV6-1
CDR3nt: TGTGCCAGCCGACAGGGGGCCGGTGGAAACACCATATATTTT
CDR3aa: CASRQGAGGNTIYF

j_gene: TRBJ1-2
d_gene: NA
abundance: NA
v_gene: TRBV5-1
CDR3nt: TGCGCCAGCAGCTTAGGCCAGGCGGGTGCCTATGGCTACACCTTC
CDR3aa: CASSLGQAGAYGYTF

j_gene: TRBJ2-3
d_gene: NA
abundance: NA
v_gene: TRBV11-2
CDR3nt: TGTGCCAGCAGCTTAAACTTTGGCACAGATACGCAGTATTTT
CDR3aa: CASSLNFGTDTQYF

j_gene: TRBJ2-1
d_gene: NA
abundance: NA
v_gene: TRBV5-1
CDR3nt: TGCGCCAGCAGCCCGCCGGGACTCTCCGGACACAATGAGCAGTTCTTC
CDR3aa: CASSPPGLSGHNEQFF

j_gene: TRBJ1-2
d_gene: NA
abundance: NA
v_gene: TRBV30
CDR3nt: TGTGCCTGGAGTGTTTCGGCTACTAACTATGTCTACACCTTC
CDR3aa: CAWSVSATNYVYTF